The rows below give T cell receptor beta chains drawn from one sample of a study of blood T cell repertoires in COVID-19. The repertoire was sequenced with immunoSEQ multiplex PCR; TCRdb's copy has only in-frame clones and lacks some. This sample has 400,000 to 500,000 clones, with approximately 88% found just once. The sequenced sample was PBMCs or T cells enriched from blood (not recorded which). Receptors were obtained from a woman in her thirties or forties who had recovered from COVID-19. Each CDR3 is given with its conserved first and last residue. A D gene is named only where the DNA matches it firmly. Clone size is stated in some rows and not others, as once, few, many or a class when expanded.

size: .
V: TRBV6-1
J: TRBJ1-2
length: 15
D: .
DNA: TGTGCCAGCAGTGAAGGGACAGCCCTTAACTATGGCTACACCTTC
CDR3: CASSEGTALNYGYTF

size: .
V: TRBV11-2
J: TRBJ1-1
length: 13
D: .
DNA: TGTGCCAGCAGTTCTCCCGGACAGTTGAAAGCTTTCTTT
CDR3: CASSSPGQLKAFF

size: .
V: TRBV4-3
J: TRBJ1-6
length: 19
D: TRBD1
DNA: TGCGCCAGCAGCCAAGTTTACACTCGACAGGGGGGTCATAATTCACCCCTCCACTTT
CDR3: CASSQVYTRQGGHNSPLHF

size: .
V: TRBV4-1
J: TRBJ1-1
length: 15
D: .
DNA: TGCGCCAGCAGCCTACTCCCCGTTCAGAACACTGAAGCTTTCTTT
CDR3: CASSLLPVQNTEAFF

size: .
V: TRBV2
J: TRBJ2-7
length: 17
D: TRBD2
DNA: TGTGCCAGCAGTGAACTAGCGGGAGGCCACACCTCCTACGAGCAGTACTTC
CDR3: CASSELAGGHTSYEQYF

size: .
V: TRBV12-5
J: TRBJ1-1
length: 14
D: TRBD1
DNA: TGTGCTAGTGGTTCCCCGACAGGGTCGTCCGAAGCTTTCTTT
CDR3: CASGSPTGSSEAFF

size: .
V: TRBV2
J: TRBJ1-1
length: 13
D: .
DNA: TGTGCCTCAAAAGACGGGATAAACACTGAAGCTTTCTTT
CDR3: CASKDGINTEAFF

size: .
V: TRBV12-5
J: TRBJ2-5
length: 13
D: .
DNA: TGTGCTAGTGGTTTGGCGGGGGTTGAGACCCAGTACTTC
CDR3: CASGLAGVETQYF

size: .
V: TRBV11-3
J: TRBJ2-2
length: 15
D: .
DNA: TGTGCCAGCAGCCCCACTAGCCCGAACACCGGGGAGCTGTTTTTT
CDR3: CASSPTSPNTGELFF

size: .
V: TRBV5-1
J: TRBJ1-1
length: 15
D: .
DNA: TGCGCCAGCAGCTGGTCGGCAGGGAAGAACACTGAAGCTTTCTTT
CDR3: CASSWSAGKNTEAFF

size: .
V: TRBV12-3/TRBV12-4
J: TRBJ2-1
length: 13
D: .
DNA: TGTGCCAGCAGCCCAGGGTCGGGCAATGAGCAGTTCTTC
CDR3: CASSPGSGNEQFF

size: .
V: TRBV2
J: TRBJ2-7
length: 13
D: .
DNA: TGTGCCAGCAGTGATGAGACGAGAGCCTCAGCGAATTTC
CDR3: CASSDETRASANF

size: .
V: TRBV3-1/TRBV3-2
J: TRBJ1-2
length: 13
D: .
DNA: TGTGCCAGCAGCCAAGATCGAAGTGGCGGCTACACCTTC
CDR3: CASSQDRSGGYTF

size: .
V: TRBV5-4
J: TRBJ2-1
length: 16
D: TRBD2
DNA: TGTGCCAGCAGCCCCCGGACTAGCGGGAGATACAATGAGCAGTTCTTC
CDR3: CASSPRTSGRYNEQFF

size: .
V: TRBV5-8
J: TRBJ1-4
length: 14
D: .
DNA: TGTGCCAGCAGCTCGGGTATCACGGTGGAAAAACTGTTTTTT
CDR3: CASSSGITVEKLFF

size: .
V: TRBV12-3/TRBV12-4
J: TRBJ1-5
length: 13
D: .
DNA: TGTGCCAGCAGCCAGGGGTGGAATCAGCCCCAGCATTTT
CDR3: CASSQGWNQPQHF

size: .
V: TRBV4-1
J: TRBJ2-7
length: 17
D: TRBD2
DNA: TGCGCCAGCAGCCCCAAACCGGTGCCTAGCGGGTTCTACGAGCAGTACTTC
CDR3: CASSPKPVPSGFYEQYF

size: .
V: TRBV11-2
J: TRBJ2-7
length: 14
D: TRBD1
DNA: TGTGCCAGCAGCCCGGGACAGGGGACCTACGAGCAGTACTTC
CDR3: CASSPGQGTYEQYF

size: .
V: TRBV2
J: TRBJ1-5
length: 14
D: TRBD1
DNA: TGTGCCAGCAGGGATGGACAGGGACATCAGCCCCAGCATTTT
CDR3: CASRDGQGHQPQHF

size: .
V: TRBV25-1
J: TRBJ1-6
length: 13
D: TRBD1
DNA: TGTGCCAGCAGGGACAGGGTAAATTCACCCCTCCACTTT
CDR3: CASRDRVNSPLHF

size: once
V: TRBV6-5
J: TRBJ1-1
length: 13
D: .
DNA: TGTGCCAGCACCAAAGGGAGTCAAACTGAAGCTTTCTTT
CDR3: CASTKGSQTEAFF

size: .
V: TRBV5-1
J: TRBJ1-5
length: 13
D: .
DNA: TGCGCCAGCAGCTTTGGGCGAAATCAGCCCCAGCATTTT
CDR3: CASSFGRNQPQHF